The 27 T cell receptor beta chains below were found in one sample sequenced in a study of blood T cells in healthy people across ages. The second PCR ran roughly 7 to 11 cycles with a sample-barcoded 5' primer and J-beta primers. MiXCR, run by TCRdb on the 5' RACE reads, gives a single entry per CDR3 protein. The table lists about 830,000 distinct CDR3 sequences, roughly 50% of them singletons. Sequencing was carried out using blood. The receptors here all came from a man younger than 45 in good health.

This clonotype showed up just once. J is TRBJ2-5 and V is TRBV11-2; D uncertain. CDR3 size: 14 residues. Trimming stripped 4 bases from V and 6 bases from J, with 15 bases between. Looked up from germline, CDR1 is SGHAT and CDR2 is FQNNGV. In DNA, the CDR3 is TGTGCCAGCAGCTACGACGGCCGAGAAAAGACCCAGTACTTC. The encoded protein is CASSYDGREKTQYF. Full variable domain (rest looked up from reference TRBV11-2 and TRBJ2-5): EAGVAQSPRYKIIEKRQSVAFWCNPISGHATLYWYQQILGQGPKLLIQFQNNGVVDDSQLPKDRFSAERLKGVDSTLKIQPAKLEDSAVYLCASSYDGREKTQYFGPGTRLLVL.

J is TRBJ2-3 and V is TRBV12-5, with 9 bases matching TRBD1. From germline, CDR1 is LGHNT and CDR2 FRNRAP. Losses at the gene ends were 5 bases for V and 5 bases for J; bases not matched to a gene: 5. This CDR3 spans 14 amino acids. In DNA form, the CDR3 reads TGTGCTAGTGGTGACAGGGGGTTGGTAGATACGCAGTATTTT. This translates into CASGDRGLVDTQYF.

The J gene is TRBJ2-5, the V gene TRBV29-1; no clear D. This CDR3 spans 13 amino acids. Germline V gene data show CDR1 as SQVTM and CDR2 as ANQGSEA. V was clipped by 4 bases and J by 1 base, with 10 bases between them. The chain's CDR3 is CSVGVISQETQYF. In DNA form, the CDR3 reads TGCAGCGTTGGAGTGATTAGCCAAGAGACCCAGTACTTC.

The gene calls are TRBV4-1 and TRBJ2-5, with D perhaps TRBD2 (5 bases). The J call is doubtful: the DNA matches TRBJ2-7 better. Germline V gene data show CDR1 as MGHRA and CDR2 as YSYEKL. The CDR3 is 13 amino acids. This CDR3 is CASSQREAYEQYF. CDR3 nucleotide sequence: TGCGCCAGCAGCCAACGGGAAGCCTACGAGCAGTACTTC.

This rearrangement joins TRBV14 to TRBJ1-6; the D gene is possibly TRBD1 (6 bases). CDR3 length: 15 amino acids. Per the germline V gene, CDR1 is SGHDN and CDR2 is FVKESK. The V and J ends lost 7 bases and 7 bases respectively, with 17 bases between them. The CDR3 DNA is TGTGCCAGCAAAAAAGAGCAGGGGTACAATTCACCCCTCCACTTT. The encoded protein is CASKKEQGYNSPLHF.

The genes are TRBV5-1 and TRBJ2-1; TRBD2 matches at 8 bases. The CDR3 sequence is 13 residues long. V lost 2 bases and J lost 8; bases outside the gene matches: 3. The V gene's germline CDR1 is SGHRS and CDR2 YFSETQ. The chain's CDR3 is CASSLTSGYEQFF. CDR3 in DNA: TGCGCCAGCAGCTTAACTAGCGGTTATGAGCAGTTCTTC.

Only one count was recorded for this clonotype. The V and J genes are TRBV20-1 and TRBJ1-5; D is unclear. Germline CDR1 reads DFQATT; CDR2 reads SNEGSKA (reference sequence). V was cut by 1 base and J by 0 bases, with 4 bases left in between. The CDR3 loop spans 13 amino acids. This CDR3 reads CSARANSNQPQHF. CDR3 coding DNA: TGCAGTGCTAGAGCCAATAGCAATCAGCCCCAGCATTTT.

This rearrangement joins TRBV6-2 or TRBV6-3 to TRBJ2-5, with TRBD1 matching 9 bases. Germline V gives CDR1 MNHEY, CDR2 SVGEGT. The junction had 6 bases not matched to a gene; V was cut back by 8 bases and J by 2 bases. The CDR3 totals 14 residues. The CDR3 spells CASLHRGRQETQYF. The CDR3, as DNA: TGTGCCAGCCTTCACAGGGGGCGGCAAGAGACCCAGTACTTC.

This clonotype has ten or more counts. The rearrangement links TRBV28 to TRBJ2-6; D not resolved. V lost 1 base, J lost 0 bases, and 4 bases lay in between. Germline values: CDR1 MDHEN, CDR2 SYDVKM. The CDR3 consists of 15 residues. The CDR3 DNA reads as TGTGCCAGCAGTTTATCGGTCTCTGGGGCCAACGTCCTGACTTTC. It is translated as CASSLSVSGANVLTF.

The DNA of the CDR3 is TGCGCCAGCAGCGGCCTCAGGGGAACCTCTGGGGCCAACGTCCTGACTTTC. Its protein is CASSGLRGTSGANVLTF. The chain couples TRBV5-1 to TRBJ2-6, with D perhaps matching TRBD1 (6 bases). The length of the CDR3 is 17 residues. Per the germline V gene, CDR1 is SGHRS and CDR2 is YFSETQ. The germline V and J ends were trimmed by 4 bases and 0 bases, with 14 bases remaining between them.

The rearrangement uses TRBV5-1 and TRBJ1-2; D remains ambiguous. V was trimmed by 2 bases and J by 0 bases, leaving 8 bases between them. This CDR3 is built from 14 residues. Germline assignment: CDR1 SGHRS and CDR2 YFSETQ. CDR3 sequence reads: CASSFRGTNYGYTF. In nucleotides, the CDR3 is TGCGCCAGCAGCTTTCGAGGGACTAACTATGGCTACACCTTC.

This clonotype was seen a few times. The genes are TRBV20-1 and TRBJ1-2; TRBD1 matches at 10 bases. Germline CDR1 reads DFQATT; CDR2 reads SNEGSKA (reference sequence). Trimming took 6 bases from V and 3 from J; bases not matched to a gene: 4. The CDR3 runs to 13 residues. In DNA, the CDR3 is TGCAGTGCCAAAGGGACAGGGGACTATGGCTACACCTTC. The encoded protein is CSAKGTGDYGYTF.

The chain combines TRBV5-1 with TRBJ2-7, with D hard to call. The end of the DNA fits TRBJ2-5 better, so the J call may be wrong. CDR1 is SGHRS and CDR2 is YFSETQ in the germline V gene. This CDR3 spans 15 amino acids. The CDR3 protein is CASSERARTSKTQYF. In nucleotides, the CDR3 is TGCGCCAGCAGCGAGCGCGCTAGAACTTCCAAGACCCAGTACTTC.

The chain links TRBV10-3 to TRBJ2-6; D is ambiguous. Germline CDR1 and CDR2: ENHRY and SYGVKD. The CDR3 extends over 15 amino acids. The V and J ends lost 2 bases and 4 bases respectively, with 9 bases between them. In nucleotides, the CDR3 is TGTGCCATCAGTGAGGAAAAATCGGGGGCCAACGTCCTGACTTTC. Its protein product is CAISEEKSGANVLTF.

The V and J genes are TRBV6-1 and TRBJ2-7; TRBD1 is a possible D gene (6 bases). Trimming took 7 bases from V and 3 from J, leaving 19 bases between them. This CDR3 has 15 amino acids. CDR1 MNHNS and CDR2 SASEGT come from the germline V gene. The DNA of the CDR3 is TGTGCCAGCATCGTCGAGAGGGGGAGTAGCTACGAGCAGTACTTC. Translating it yields CASIVERGSSYEQYF.

The chain combines TRBV7-2 with TRBJ2-5; 9 bases line up with TRBD2. After removal of 3 bases from V and 11 bases from J, the junction contained 10 bases not matched to a gene. The germline gives CDR1 SGHTA, CDR2 FQGNSA. This CDR3 has 14 amino acids. CDR3 loop: CASSFQRGAWEQYF. The CDR3 nucleotides read TGTGCCAGCAGCTTCCAGCGGGGGGCTTGGGAGCAGTACTTC. The full variable domain, rest sourced from reference TRBV7-2 and TRBJ2-5, is GAGVSQSPSNKVTEKGKDVELRCDPISGHTALYWYRQSLGQGLEFLIYFQGNSAPDKSGLPSDRFSAERTGGSVSTLTIQRTQQEDSAVYLCASSFQRGAWEQYFGPGTRLLVL.

The sample holds a few counts of this clonotype. This sequence joins TRBV7-2 and TRBJ2-1; unclear D gene. Trimming took 5 bases from V and 0 from J, leaving 11 bases between them. CDR3 length equals 15 residues. Germline CDR1 SGHTA, CDR2 FQGNSA. CDR3 amino acids: CASSPRQSSYNEQFF. The CDR3 DNA is TGTGCCAGCAGCCCTAGACAAAGCTCCTACAATGAGCAGTTCTTC.

The chain employs TRBV7-2 and TRBJ2-7; weak D call: TRBD1 (5 bases). Trimming shortened V by 3 bases and J by 5 bases, and 14 bases separated the two germline ends. CDR3 length: 14 amino acids. Per germline, CDR1 SGHTA and CDR2 FQGNSA. The CDR3 spells CASSLLGIGDEQYF. Written as DNA, the CDR3 is TGTGCCAGCAGCTTGCTGGGGATAGGGGACGAGCAGTACTTC.

This sequence joins TRBV28 and TRBJ1-1; D may be TRBD1 (5 bases). There are 15 residues in the CDR3. Germline assignment: CDR1 MDHEN and CDR2 SYDVKM. The V and J ends lost 3 bases and 4 bases respectively, with 15 bases between them. CDR3 residues: CASSFPQGSSTEAFF. CDR3 sequence (DNA): TGTGCCAGCAGTTTTCCCCAGGGTTCGAGCACTGAAGCTTTCTTT. Variable domain in full (rest from reference TRBV28 and TRBJ1-1): DVKVTQSSRYLVKRTGEKVFLECVQDMDHENMFWYRQDPGLGLRLIYFSYDVKMKEKGDIPEGYSVSREKKERFSLILESASTNQTSMYLCASSFPQGSSTEAFFGQGTRLTVV.

This clonotype was seen a few times. This chain connects TRBV7-9 to TRBJ2-5; 7 bases agree with TRBD2. V lost 3 bases, J lost 2 bases, and 6 bases stayed unmatched. This CDR3 is 15 amino acids long. Looked up from germline, CDR1 is SEHNR and CDR2 is FQNEAQ (reference sequence). The DNA for the CDR3 is TGTGCCAGCAGCTTGCCCCCGGGACTACAAGAGACCCAGTACTTC. Amino acids: CASSLPPGLQETQYF.

A single count supports this clonotype. This chain joins TRBV5-1 and TRBJ2-1, with a tentative D call TRBD2 (6 bases). The end of the DNA is better explained by TRBJ2-7, so the J call may be wrong. The CDR3 runs 15 residues. Germline CDR1 and CDR2: SGHRS and YFSETQ. The CDR3 DNA reads TGCGCCAGCAGCTTGGGTAGGGCGGGATACAATGAGCAGTACTTC. Translation gives CASSLGRAGYNEQYF.

This clonotype was detected only a few times. The chain uses TRBV6-1 and TRBJ2-5; 7 bases align to TRBD1. The J call may not be correct, given that the DNA end is closer to TRBJ2-7. The CDR3 consists of 18 residues. Germline V gives CDR1 MNHNS, CDR2 SASEGT. The CDR3 DNA follows: TGTGCCAGCAGTCCCAGGGGGACGCAGTGGGGTCTAAACTACGAGCAGTACTTC. Amino acid sequence: CASSPRGTQWGLNYEQYF.

There are many counts of this clonotype. V is TRBV29-1 and J is TRBJ2-3; D gene unclear. Germline CDR1 is SQVTM and CDR2 is ANQGSEA. V was pared by 4 bases and J by 6 bases, with 8 bases between. This CDR3 comprises 11 residues. The CDR3 nucleotides read TGCAGCGTTGGAGGAGCTGATACGCAGTATTTT. Residues: CSVGGADTQYF.

This chain links TRBV27 with TRBJ2-3; TRBD2 matches at 7 bases. The V gene end was trimmed by 6 bases and the J gene end by 2 bases; junction bases not matched to a gene: 11. The CDR3 runs to 16 residues. Germline V lookup: CDR1 MNHEY, CDR2 SMNVEV (reference sequence). The CDR3 reads CASSHLLASFTDTQYF. The CDR3 region has the DNA TGTGCCAGCAGCCATTTACTAGCGTCGTTCACAGATACGCAGTATTTT.

This clonotype was recorded a few times. This sequence joins TRBV4-3 and TRBJ1-2; 7 bases are shared with TRBD1. Looked up from germline, CDR1 is LGHNA and CDR2 is YSLEER. V lost 4 bases, J lost 5 bases, and 10 bases stayed unmatched. The CDR3 has 15 residues. As DNA, the CDR3 is TGCGCCAGCAGCCCCGGAGGGGGCACTAGATATGGCTACACCTTC. Translating gives CASSPGGGTRYGYTF.

The chain uses TRBV4-3 and TRBJ2-7, with a possible D match to TRBD1 (5 bases). With 5 bases removed from V and 0 bases from J, the gap between germline ends came to 11 bases. Per the germline V gene, CDR1 is LGHNA and CDR2 is YSLEER. This CDR3 has 14 amino acids. CDR3 DNA sequence: TGCGCCAGCAGCAAAACGGACACCTCCTACGAGCAGTACTTC. This sequence encodes CASSKTDTSYEQYF.

This clonotype showed up just a few times. This chain joins TRBV11-1 and TRBJ2-6; D unclear. The length of the CDR3 is 17 residues. Germline CDR1 reads SGHAT; CDR2 reads FQDESV (reference sequence). V lost 0 bases, J lost 0 bases, and 9 bases lay in between. CDR3 in DNA: TGTGCCAGCAGCTTAGCGGCCAGAACCTCTGGGGCCAACGTCCTGACTTTC. Its protein product is CASSLAARTSGANVLTF.